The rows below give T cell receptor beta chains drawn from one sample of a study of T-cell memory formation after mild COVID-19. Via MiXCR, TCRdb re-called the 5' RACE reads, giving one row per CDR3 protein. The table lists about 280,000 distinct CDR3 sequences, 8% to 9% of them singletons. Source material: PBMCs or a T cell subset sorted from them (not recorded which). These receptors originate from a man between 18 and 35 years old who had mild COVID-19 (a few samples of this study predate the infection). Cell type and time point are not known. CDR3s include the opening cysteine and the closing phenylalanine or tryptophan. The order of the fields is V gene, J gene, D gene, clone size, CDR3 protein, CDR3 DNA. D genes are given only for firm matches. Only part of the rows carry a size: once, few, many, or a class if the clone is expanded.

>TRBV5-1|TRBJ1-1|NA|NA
CASTDTQNTEAFF
TGCGCCAGCACGGACACCCAAAACACTGAAGCTTTCTTT
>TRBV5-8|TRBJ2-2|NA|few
CASSLVASGELFF
TGTGCCAGCAGCTTAGTGGCATCCGGGGAGCTGTTTTTT
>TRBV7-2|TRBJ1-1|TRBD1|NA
CASSYIGGANTEAFF
TGTGCCAGCAGCTATATAGGGGGCGCGAACACTGAAGCTTTCTTT
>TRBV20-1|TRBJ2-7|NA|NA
CSAGRVTYEQYF
TGCAGTGCAGGCAGAGTAACCTACGAGCAGTACTTC
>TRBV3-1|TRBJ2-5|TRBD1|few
CASSPDREWAQYF
TGTGCCAGCAGCCCGGACAGGGAGTGGGCCCAGTACTTC
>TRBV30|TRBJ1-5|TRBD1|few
CAWSVRGQGAQPQHF
TGTGCCTGGAGTGTACGGGGACAGGGGGCTCAGCCCCAGCATTTT
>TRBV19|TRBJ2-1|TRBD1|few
CASSYGTDYNEQFF
TGTGCCAGTAGTTATGGGACAGACTACAATGAGCAGTTCTTC
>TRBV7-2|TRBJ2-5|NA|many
CASSFLGGQETQYF
TGTGCCAGCAGCTTTTTGGGGGGGCAGGAGACCCAGTACTTC
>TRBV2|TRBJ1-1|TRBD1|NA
CASSYRGLDTEAFF
TGTGCCAGCAGTTACAGGGGGCTCGACACTGAAGCTTTCTTT
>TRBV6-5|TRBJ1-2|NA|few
CASSYGGGGYTF
TGTGCCAGCAGTTATGGAGGGGGTGGCTACACCTTC
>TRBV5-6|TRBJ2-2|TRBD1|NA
CASSPGQEDPNAYTGELFF
TGTGCCAGCAGCCCCGGACAGGAGGACCCCAATGCGTACACCGGGGAGCTGTTTTTT
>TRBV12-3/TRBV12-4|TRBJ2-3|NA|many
CASSWAGLGTQYF
TGTGCCAGCAGTTGGGCGGGGCTGGGTACGCAGTATTTT
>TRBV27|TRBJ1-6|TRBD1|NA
CASTPGQGHSPLHF
TGTGCCAGCACGCCGGGACAGGGTCATTCACCCCTCCACTTT
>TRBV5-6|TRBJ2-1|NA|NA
CASSVQREQFF
TGTGCCAGCAGCGTCCAGCGAGAGCAGTTCTTC
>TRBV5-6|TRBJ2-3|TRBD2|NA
CASSIRLAGSTDTQYF
TGTGCCAGCAGCATACGACTAGCGGGCAGCACAGATACGCAGTATTTT
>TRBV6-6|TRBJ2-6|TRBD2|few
CASSYPKSGGHSSGANVLTF
TGTGCCAGCAGTTACCCCAAGTCGGGAGGACACTCCTCTGGGGCCAACGTCCTGACTTTC
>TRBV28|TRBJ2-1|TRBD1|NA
CASLSGGVGNNEQFF
TGTGCCAGCCTTTCAGGGGGCGTGGGAAACAATGAGCAGTTCTTC
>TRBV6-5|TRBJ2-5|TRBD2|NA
CASRRISGVQETQYF
TGTGCCAGCAGGAGGATAAGCGGGGTTCAAGAGACCCAGTACTTC
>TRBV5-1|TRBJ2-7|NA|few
CASSLDAGGVYEQYF
TGCGCCAGCAGCTTGGACGCCGGTGGGGTCTACGAGCAGTACTTC
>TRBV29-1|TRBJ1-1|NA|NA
CSVETPGHVNTEAFF
TGCAGCGTTGAAACCCCGGGACATGTGAACACTGAAGCTTTCTTT
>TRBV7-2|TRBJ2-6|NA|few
CASSETVPESSGANVLTF
TGTGCCAGCAGCGAGACCGTCCCTGAAAGCTCTGGGGCCAACGTCCTGACTTTC
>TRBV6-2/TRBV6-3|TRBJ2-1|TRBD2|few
CASSRTSGGVDYNEQFF
TGTGCCAGCAGCCGGACTAGCGGGGGAGTAGACTACAATGAGCAGTTCTTC
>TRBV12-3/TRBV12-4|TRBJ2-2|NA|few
CASSIRESTGELFF
TGTGCCAGCAGTATCCGGGAGAGCACCGGGGAGCTGTTTTTT
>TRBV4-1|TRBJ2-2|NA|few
CASSQAGLPAGELFF
TGCGCCAGCAGCCAAGCCGGACTACCCGCCGGGGAGCTGTTTTTT
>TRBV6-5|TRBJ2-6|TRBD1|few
CASSWDSHSGANVLTF
TGTGCCAGCAGTTGGGACAGCCACTCTGGGGCCAACGTCCTGACTTTC
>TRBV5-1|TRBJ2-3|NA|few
CASSFSGRGADTQYF
TGCGCCAGCAGCTTCTCTGGCAGGGGCGCAGATACGCAGTATTTT
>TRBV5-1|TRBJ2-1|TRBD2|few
CASSLDRTGGNNEQFF
TGCGCCAGCAGCTTGGATCGGACGGGGGGAAACAATGAGCAGTTCTTC
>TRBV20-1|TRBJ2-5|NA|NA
CSARDRRGWETQYF
TGCAGTGCTAGAGATCGAAGGGGTTGGGAGACCCAGTACTTC
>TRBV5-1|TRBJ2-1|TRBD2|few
CASSPGLATYNEQFF
TGCGCCAGCAGCCCCGGACTAGCAACCTACAATGAGCAGTTCTTC
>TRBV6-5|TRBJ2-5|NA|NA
CASSYAGRGETQYF
TGTGCCAGCAGTTACGCGGGGAGAGGGGAGACCCAGTACTTC
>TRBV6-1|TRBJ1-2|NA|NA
CAILWGFNGYTF
TGTGCCATTTTATGGGGGTTTAATGGCTACACCTTC
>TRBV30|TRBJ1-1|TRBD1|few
CAWSTTGGREAFF
TGTGCCTGGAGTACCACAGGGGGCCGTGAAGCTTTCTTT
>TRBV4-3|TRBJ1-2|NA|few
CASSQGGGYGYTF
TGCGCCAGCAGCCAAGGAGGGGGTTATGGCTACACCTTC
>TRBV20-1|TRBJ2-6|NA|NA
CSARDPFGGANVLTF
TGCAGTGCTAGAGACCCTTTCGGAGGGGCCAACGTCCTGACTTTC
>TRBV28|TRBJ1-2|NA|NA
CASSERGRYGYTF
TGTGCCAGCAGCGAACGGGGGAGATATGGCTACACCTTC
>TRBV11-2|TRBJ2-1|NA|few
CASSFFTSNNEQFF
TGTGCCAGCAGCTTTTTTACAAGTAACAATGAGCAGTTCTTC
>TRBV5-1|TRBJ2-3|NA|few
CASSPSAQGSTDTQYF
TGCGCCAGCAGCCCGTCGGCCCAGGGGAGCACAGATACGCAGTATTTT
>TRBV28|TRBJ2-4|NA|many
CASSLSPLLAKNIQYF
TGTGCCAGCAGTTTATCCCCATTACTAGCCAAAAACATTCAGTACTTC
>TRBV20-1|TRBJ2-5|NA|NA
CSARPLRDRRETQYF
TGCAGTGCTCGGCCCCTCCGGGACCGTCGGGAGACCCAGTACTTC
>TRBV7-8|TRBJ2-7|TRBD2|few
CASSWTGTSYEQYF
TGTGCCAGCAGTTGGACCGGGACTAGCTACGAGCAGTACTTC
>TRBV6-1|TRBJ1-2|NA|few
CASRRDSYGYTF
TGTGCCAGCAGACGAGATTCTTATGGCTACACCTTC
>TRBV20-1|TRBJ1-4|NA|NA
CSARPGDKLFF
TGCAGTGCTAGACCGGGAGACAAACTGTTTTTT
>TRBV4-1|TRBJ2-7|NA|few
CASSQEWTSGSSYEQYF
TGCGCCAGCAGCCAAGAGTGGACCAGCGGTAGCTCCTACGAGCAGTACTTC
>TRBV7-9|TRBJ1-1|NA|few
CASSLVTGAPEAFF
TGTGCCAGCAGCTTAGTGACAGGAGCCCCTGAAGCTTTCTTT
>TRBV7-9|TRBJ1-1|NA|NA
CASSTPLRGVAAFF
TGTGCCAGCAGCACACCGCTTCGGGGTGTCGCAGCTTTCTTT
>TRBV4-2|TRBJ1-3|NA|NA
CASSQVASGGSGNTIYF
TGTGCCAGCAGCCAAGTGGCTAGCGGAGGCTCTGGAAACACCATATATTTT
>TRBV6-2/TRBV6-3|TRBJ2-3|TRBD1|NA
CASGQGGPDTQYF
TGTGCCAGCGGACAGGGAGGCCCAGATACGCAGTATTTT
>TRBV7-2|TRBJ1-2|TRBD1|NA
CASSLVGGGLLYGYTF
TGTGCCAGCAGCTTAGTTGGAGGGGGCCTGCTCTATGGCTACACCTTC
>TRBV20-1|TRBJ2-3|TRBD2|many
CSAKPPGGTSLPDTQYF
TGCAGTGCTAAGCCCCCCGGGGGGACTAGCTTGCCAGATACGCAGTATTTT
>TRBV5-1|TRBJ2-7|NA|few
CASSLRSAYEQYF
TGCGCCAGCAGCTTGAGGTCGGCCTACGAGCAGTACTTC
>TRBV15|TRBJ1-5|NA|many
CATSRGGRPQHF
TGTGCCACCAGCAGAGGGGGACGGCCCCAGCATTTT